This TCR beta chain emerged from a study of OX40 agonist ivuxolimab in advanced cancers. Study-level information: Three individuals attained partial responses, comprising one hepatocellular carcinoma case and two cutaneous melanoma cases.

A word on this clone: Its antigen is as yet unknown.

Drawing of blood for sampling happened at baseline, at cycle 4 day 1, and at cycle 7 day 1. Whole-study findings and limits: Still undetermined is the antigen specificity of the expanded peripheral T cells.

TCRdb's copy holds only in-frame clones and misses some; the assay was immunoSEQ multiplex PCR. Of about 100,000 clones in the sample, about nine tenths were seen once. This CDR3 contains 16 residues. V was trimmed by 5 bases and J by 5 bases, leaving 23 bases between them. Germline lookup yields CDR1 GTSNPN and CDR2 SVGIG (reference sequence). The source material was CD4+ or CD8+ T cells sorted from blood, sampled in a trial of the OX40 agonist ivuxolimab. The chain links TRBV30 to TRBJ2-3, with D perhaps being TRBD1 or TRBD2 (6 bases each). This TCR was sampled from an adult with an advanced solid tumor such as melanoma, head and neck, liver or kidney cancer. The CDR3 coding sequence is TGTGCCTGGGCTTCCCCTGGGGGGCGCGTAGGAGATACGCAGTATTTT. As protein: CAWASPGGRVGDTQYF.